This paragraph reports one T cell receptor beta chain. What it binds is unknown. CDR1 is SGHDT, CDR2 YYEEEE, per germline. Trimming took 1 base from V and 1 from J, leaving 6 bases between them. The CDR3 covers 13 residues. This record comes from a study of Ad26.COV2.S vaccination and SARS-CoV-2 variants. Across the study: Each vaccinee took Ad26.COV2.S intramuscularly, once or twice 56 days apart.

Study results and caveats: Quantification of TCR breadth and depth may have yielded underestimates of total T cell responses. The breadth of spike-specific CD8+ and CD4+ T cell responses after vaccination was reportedly substantial.

Treatment described: over 15 received Ad26.COV2.S at low or high dose, single or two shots; a few received placebo; per-sample allocation not given. Sampling was done on day 63 after the first vaccine or placebo injection. The administered vaccine (an Ad26 vector) expressed Wuhan-strain SARS-CoV-2 spike. Repertoires were generated with immunoSEQ multiplex PCR, while TCRdb's copy carries only in-frame clones and drops some. The sample has fewer than 900,000 clones, more than 80% seen once. This receptor was identified in a person aged 18 to 59 who received the Ad26.COV2.S COVID-19 vaccine or a placebo. The chain carries TRBV5-6 and TRBJ2-7; D gene ambiguous. The input for sequencing was peripheral blood, taken in a trial of Ad26.COV2.S vaccine versus placebo. The DNA of the CDR3 is TGTGCCAGCAGCTTGTGGGGTTCCTACGAGCAGTACTTC. Translated: CASSLWGSYEQYF.